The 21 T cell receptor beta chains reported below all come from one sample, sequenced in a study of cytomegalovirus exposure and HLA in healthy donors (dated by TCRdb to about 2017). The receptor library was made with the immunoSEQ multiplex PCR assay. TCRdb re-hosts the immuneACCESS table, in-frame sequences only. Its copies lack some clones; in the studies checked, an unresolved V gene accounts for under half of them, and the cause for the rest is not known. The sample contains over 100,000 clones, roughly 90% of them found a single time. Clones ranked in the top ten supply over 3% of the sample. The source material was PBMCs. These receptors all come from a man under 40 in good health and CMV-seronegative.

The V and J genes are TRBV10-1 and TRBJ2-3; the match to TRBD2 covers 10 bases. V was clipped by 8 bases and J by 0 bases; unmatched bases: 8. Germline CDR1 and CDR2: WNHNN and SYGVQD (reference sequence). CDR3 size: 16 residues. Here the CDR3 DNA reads TGCGCCAGCGGAGAGGGACTAGCGACTAGCACAGATACGCAGTATTTT. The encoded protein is CASGEGLATSTDTQYF.

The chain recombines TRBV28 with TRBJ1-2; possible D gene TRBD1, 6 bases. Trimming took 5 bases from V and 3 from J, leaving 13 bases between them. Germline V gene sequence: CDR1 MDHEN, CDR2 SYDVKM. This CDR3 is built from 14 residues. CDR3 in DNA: TGTGCCAGCAGTCCGCTCGGACAGTACTATGGCTACACCTTC. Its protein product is CASSPLGQYYGYTF.

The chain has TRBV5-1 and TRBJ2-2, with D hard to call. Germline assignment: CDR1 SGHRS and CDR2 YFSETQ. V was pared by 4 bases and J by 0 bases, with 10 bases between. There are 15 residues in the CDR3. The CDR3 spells CASSPVVANTGELFF. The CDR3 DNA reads TGCGCCAGCAGCCCCGTCGTAGCGAACACCGGGGAGCTGTTTTTT.

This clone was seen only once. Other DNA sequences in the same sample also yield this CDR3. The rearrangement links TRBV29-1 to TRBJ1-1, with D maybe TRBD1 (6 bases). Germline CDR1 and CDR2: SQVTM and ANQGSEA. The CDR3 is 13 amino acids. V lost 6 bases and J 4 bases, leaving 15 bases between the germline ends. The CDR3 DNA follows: TGCAGCGTAGATTCCAGGGGAAGCACTGAAGCTTTCTTT. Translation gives CSVDSRGSTEAFF.

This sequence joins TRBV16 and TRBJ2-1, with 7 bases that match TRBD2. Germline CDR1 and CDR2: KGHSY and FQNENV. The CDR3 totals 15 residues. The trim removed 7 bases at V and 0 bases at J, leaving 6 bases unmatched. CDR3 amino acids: CASTIAGVSYNEQFF. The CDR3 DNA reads TGTGCCAGCACCATCGCGGGGGTCTCCTACAATGAGCAGTTCTTC.

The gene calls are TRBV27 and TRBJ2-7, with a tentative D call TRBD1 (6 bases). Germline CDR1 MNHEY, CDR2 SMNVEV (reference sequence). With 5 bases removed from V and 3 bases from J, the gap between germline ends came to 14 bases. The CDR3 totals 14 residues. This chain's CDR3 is CASSTGTKLYEQYF. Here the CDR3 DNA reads TGTGCCAGCAGTACAGGGACAAAGCTCTACGAGCAGTACTTC.

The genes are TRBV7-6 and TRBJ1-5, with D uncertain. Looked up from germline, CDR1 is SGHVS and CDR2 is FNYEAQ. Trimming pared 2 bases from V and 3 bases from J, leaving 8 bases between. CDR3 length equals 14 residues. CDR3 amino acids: CASSLLPVNQPQHF. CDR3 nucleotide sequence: TGTGCCAGCAGCTTACTCCCGGTCAATCAGCCCCAGCATTTT.

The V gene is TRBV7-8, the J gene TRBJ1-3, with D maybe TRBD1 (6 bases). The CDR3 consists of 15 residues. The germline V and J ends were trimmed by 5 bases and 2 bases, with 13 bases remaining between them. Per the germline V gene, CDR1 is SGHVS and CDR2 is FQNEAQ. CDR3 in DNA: TGTGCCAGCAGCGCCCAGGGGAGCGCTGGAAACACCATATATTTT. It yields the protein CASSAQGSAGNTIYF.

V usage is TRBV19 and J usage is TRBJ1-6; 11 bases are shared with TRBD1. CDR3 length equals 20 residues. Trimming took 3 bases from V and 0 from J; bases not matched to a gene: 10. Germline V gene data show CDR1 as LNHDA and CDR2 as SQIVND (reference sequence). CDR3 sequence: CASSIPDRGPRSSYNSPLHF. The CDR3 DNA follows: TGTGCCAGTAGTATCCCGGACAGGGGGCCCCGGAGCTCCTATAATTCACCCCTCCACTTT.

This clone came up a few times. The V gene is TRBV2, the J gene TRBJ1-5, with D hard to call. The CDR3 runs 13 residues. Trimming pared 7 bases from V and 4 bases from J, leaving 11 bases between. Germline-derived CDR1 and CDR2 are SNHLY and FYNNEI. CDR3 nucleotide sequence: TGTGCCAGCACTGGAGATGTAAATCAGCCCCAGCATTTT. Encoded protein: CASTGDVNQPQHF.

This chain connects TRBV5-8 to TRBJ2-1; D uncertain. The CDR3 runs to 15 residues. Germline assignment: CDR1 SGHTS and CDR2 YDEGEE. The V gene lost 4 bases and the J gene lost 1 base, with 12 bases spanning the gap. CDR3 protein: CASSAEFRSYNEQFF. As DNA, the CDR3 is TGTGCCAGCAGCGCAGAGTTCAGGTCCTACAATGAGCAGTTCTTC.

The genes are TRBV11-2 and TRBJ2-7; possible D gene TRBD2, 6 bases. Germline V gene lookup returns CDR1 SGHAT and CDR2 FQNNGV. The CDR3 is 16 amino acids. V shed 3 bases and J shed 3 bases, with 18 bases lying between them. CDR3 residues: CASSFGRVGGRYEQYF. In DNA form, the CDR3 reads TGTGCCAGCAGCTTTGGACGGGTGGGAGGACGCTACGAGCAGTACTTC.

For the CDR3, the DNA is TGTGCCAGTAGGGAGGCAGCAGCCTACGAGCAGTACTTC. It specifies CASREAAAYEQYF. The chain combines TRBV19 with TRBJ2-7, with D perhaps matching TRBD2 (5 bases). The V end lost 6 bases, the J end lost 2 bases, and 11 bases lay between the germline ends. Germline CDR1 is LNHDA and CDR2 is SQIVND (reference sequence). This CDR3 contains 13 residues.

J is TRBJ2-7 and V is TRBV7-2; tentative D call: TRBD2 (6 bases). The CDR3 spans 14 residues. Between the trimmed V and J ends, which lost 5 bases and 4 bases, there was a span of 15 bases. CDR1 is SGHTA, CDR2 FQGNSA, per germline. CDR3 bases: TGTGCCAGCAGCCCCGAGGAGGGTAGGTACGAGCAGTACTTC. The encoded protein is CASSPEEGRYEQYF.

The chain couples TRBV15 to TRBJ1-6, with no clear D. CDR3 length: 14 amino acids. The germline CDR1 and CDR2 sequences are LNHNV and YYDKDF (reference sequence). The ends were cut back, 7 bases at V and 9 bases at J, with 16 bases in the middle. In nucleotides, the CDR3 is TGTGCCACCACGGCGGCGTCGGGGTTTTCACCCCTCCACTTT. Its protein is CATTAASGFSPLHF.

In nucleotides, the CDR3 is TGTGCCAGCAGCCAAAAACCCGGAGGACAGGGTTATCCGGTGGTCCTTGCCGAGCAGTACTTC. Translated: CASSQKPGGQGYPVVLAEQYF. V and J are TRBV4-2 and TRBJ2-7; 8 bases align to TRBD1. CDR3 length: 21 residues. Germline lookup yields CDR1 LGHNA and CDR2 YNFKEQ. V was pared by 2 bases and J by 6 bases, with 27 bases of the junction left unmatched.

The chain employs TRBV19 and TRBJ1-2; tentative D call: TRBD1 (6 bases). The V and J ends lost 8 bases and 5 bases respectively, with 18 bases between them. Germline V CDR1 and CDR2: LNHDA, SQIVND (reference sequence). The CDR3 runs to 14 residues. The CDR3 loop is CASHPGRGFYGYTF. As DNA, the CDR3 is TGTGCCAGTCACCCGGGCAGGGGCTTTTATGGCTACACCTTC.

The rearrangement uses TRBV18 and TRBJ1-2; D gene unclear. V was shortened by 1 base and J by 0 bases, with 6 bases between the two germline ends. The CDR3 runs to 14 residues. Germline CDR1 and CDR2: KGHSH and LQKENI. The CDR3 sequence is CASSPRETNYGYTF. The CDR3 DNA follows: TGTGCCAGCTCACCACGCGAAACTAACTATGGCTACACCTTC.

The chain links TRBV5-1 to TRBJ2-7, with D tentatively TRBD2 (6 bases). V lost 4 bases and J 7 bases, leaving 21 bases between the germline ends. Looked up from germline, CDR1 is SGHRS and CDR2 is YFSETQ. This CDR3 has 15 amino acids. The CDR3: CASSPSGDAKREQYF. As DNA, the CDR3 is TGCGCCAGCAGCCCCTCGGGGGACGCCAAACGGGAGCAGTACTTC.

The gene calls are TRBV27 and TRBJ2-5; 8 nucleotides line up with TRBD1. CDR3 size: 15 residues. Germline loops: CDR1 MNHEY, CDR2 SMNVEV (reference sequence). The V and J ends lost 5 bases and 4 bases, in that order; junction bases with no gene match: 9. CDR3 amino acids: CASSRLSGGRETQYF. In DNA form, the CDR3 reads TGTGCCAGCAGTCGACTTTCAGGGGGCCGAGAGACCCAGTACTTC.

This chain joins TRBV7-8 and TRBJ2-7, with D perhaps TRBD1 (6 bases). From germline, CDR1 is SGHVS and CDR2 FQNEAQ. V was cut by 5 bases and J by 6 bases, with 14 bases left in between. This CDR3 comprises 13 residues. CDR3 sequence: CASSPRTVVEQYF. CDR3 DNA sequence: TGTGCCAGCAGCCCCCGGACAGTAGTCGAGCAGTACTTC.